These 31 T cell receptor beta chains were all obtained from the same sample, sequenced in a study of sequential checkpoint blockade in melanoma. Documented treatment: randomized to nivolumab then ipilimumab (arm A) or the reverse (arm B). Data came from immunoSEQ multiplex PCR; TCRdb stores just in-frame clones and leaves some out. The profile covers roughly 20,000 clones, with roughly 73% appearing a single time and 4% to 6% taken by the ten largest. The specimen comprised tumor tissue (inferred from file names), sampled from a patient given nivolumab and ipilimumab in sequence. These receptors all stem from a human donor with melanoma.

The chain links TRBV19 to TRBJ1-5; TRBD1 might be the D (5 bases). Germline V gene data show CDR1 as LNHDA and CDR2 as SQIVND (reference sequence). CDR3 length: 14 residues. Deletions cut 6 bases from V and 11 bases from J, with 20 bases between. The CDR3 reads CASSKGEGPSTQHF. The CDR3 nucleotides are TGTGCCAGTAGCAAAGGGGAGGGCCCCTCAACCCAGCATTTT.

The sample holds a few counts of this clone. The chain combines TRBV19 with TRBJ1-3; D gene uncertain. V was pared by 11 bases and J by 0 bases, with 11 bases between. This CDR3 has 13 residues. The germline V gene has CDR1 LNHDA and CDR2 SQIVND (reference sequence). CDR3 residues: CAVGASSGNTIYF. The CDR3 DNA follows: TGTGCCGTAGGCGCCAGCTCTGGAAACACCATATATTTT.

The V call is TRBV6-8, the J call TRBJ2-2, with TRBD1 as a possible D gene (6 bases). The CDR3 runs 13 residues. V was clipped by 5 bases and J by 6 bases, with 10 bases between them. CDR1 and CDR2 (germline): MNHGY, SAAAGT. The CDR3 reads CASSPTGSGELFF. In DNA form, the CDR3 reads TGTGCCAGCAGTCCCACAGGGTCCGGGGAGCTGTTTTTT.

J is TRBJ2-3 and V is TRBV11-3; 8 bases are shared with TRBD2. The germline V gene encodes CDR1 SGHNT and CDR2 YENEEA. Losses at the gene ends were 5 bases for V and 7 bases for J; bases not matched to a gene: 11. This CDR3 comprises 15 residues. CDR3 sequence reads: CASSPAGVGLNTQYF. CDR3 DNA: TGTGCCAGCAGCCCAGCGGGGGTGGGGCTAAATACGCAGTATTTT.

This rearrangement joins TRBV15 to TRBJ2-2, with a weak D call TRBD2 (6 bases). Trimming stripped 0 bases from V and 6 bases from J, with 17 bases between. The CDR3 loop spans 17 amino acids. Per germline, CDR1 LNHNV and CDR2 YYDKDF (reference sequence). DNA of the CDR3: TGTGCCACCAGCAGAGAAATAGCTAGCGTGATGTCCGGGGAGCTGTTTTTT. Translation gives CATSREIASVMSGELFF.

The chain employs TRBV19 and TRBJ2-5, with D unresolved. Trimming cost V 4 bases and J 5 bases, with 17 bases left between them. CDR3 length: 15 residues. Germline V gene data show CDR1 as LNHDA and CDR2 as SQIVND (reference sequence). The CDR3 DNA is TGTGCCAGTAGTACCCGAGTTGGGAACACGGAGACCCAGTACTTC. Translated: CASSTRVGNTETQYF. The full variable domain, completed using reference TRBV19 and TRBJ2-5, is DGGITQSPKYLFRKEGQNVTLSCEQNLNHDAMYWYRQDPGQGLRLIYYSQIVNDFQKGDIAEGYSVSREKKESFPLTVTSAQKNPTAFYLCASSTRVGNTETQYFGPGTRLLVL.

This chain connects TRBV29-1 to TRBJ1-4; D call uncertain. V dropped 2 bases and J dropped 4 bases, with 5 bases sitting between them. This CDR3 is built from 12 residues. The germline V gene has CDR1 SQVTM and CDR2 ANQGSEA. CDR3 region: CSVERDNEKLFF. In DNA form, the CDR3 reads TGCAGCGTTGAAAGGGATAATGAAAAACTGTTTTTT. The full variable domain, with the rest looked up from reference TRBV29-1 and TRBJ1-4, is SAVISQKPSRDICQRGTSLTIQCQVDSQVTMMFWYRQQPGQSLTLIATANQGSEATYESGFVIDKFPISRPNLTFSTLTVSNMSPEDSSIYLCSVERDNEKLFFGSGTQLSVL.

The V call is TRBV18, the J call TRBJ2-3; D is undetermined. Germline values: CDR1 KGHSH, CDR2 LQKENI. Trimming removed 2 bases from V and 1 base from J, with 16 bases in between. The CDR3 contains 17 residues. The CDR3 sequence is CASSPFSAQLGTDTQYF. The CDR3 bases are TGTGCCAGCTCACCATTTAGTGCCCAGCTAGGCACAGATACGCAGTATTTT.

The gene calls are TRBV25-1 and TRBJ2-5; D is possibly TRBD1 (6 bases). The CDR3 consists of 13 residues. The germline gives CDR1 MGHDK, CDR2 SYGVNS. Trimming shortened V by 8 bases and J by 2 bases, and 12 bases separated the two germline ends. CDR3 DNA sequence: TGTGCCAGCGGTGTAGGACAGCAAGAGACCCAGTACTTC. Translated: CASGVGQQETQYF.

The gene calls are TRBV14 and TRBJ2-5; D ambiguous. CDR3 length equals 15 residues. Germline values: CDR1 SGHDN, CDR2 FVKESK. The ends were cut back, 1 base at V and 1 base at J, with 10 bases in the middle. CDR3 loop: CASSQVMGPQETQYF. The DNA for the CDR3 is TGTGCCAGCAGCCAAGTGATGGGCCCCCAAGAGACCCAGTACTTC.

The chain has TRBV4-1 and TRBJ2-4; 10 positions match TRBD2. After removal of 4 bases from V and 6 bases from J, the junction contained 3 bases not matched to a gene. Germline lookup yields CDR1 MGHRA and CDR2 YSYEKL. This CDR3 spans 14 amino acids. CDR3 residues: CASSRLAGPNIQYF. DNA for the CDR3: TGCGCCAGCAGCCGACTAGCGGGTCCAAACATTCAGTACTTC.

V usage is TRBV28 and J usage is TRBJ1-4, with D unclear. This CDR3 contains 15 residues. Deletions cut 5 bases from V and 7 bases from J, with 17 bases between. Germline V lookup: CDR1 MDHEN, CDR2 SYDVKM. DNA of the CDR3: TGTGCCAGCAGTGCCCCGGGAGTTACGTCTGAAAAACTGTTTTTT. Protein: CASSAPGVTSEKLFF.

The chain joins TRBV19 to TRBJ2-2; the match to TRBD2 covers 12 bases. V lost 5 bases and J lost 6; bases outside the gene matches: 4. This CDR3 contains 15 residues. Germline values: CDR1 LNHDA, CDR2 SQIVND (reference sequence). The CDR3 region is CASSLAGGPAGELFF. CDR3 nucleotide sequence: TGTGCCAGTAGTCTAGCGGGGGGGCCAGCCGGGGAGCTGTTTTTT.

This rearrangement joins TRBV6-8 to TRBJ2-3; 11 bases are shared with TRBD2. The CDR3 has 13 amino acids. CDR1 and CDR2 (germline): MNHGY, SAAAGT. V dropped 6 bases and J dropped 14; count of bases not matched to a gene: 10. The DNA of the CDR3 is TGTGCCAGCAGCGGGACTAGCGGACCCCGGACGTATTTT. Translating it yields CASSGTSGPRTYF.

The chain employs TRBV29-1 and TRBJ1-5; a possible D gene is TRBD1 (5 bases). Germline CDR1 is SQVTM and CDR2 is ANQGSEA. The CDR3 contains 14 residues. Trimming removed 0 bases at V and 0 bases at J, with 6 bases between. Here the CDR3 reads CSVEEGHSNQPQHF. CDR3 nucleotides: TGCAGCGTTGAAGAAGGACATAGCAATCAGCCCCAGCATTTT.

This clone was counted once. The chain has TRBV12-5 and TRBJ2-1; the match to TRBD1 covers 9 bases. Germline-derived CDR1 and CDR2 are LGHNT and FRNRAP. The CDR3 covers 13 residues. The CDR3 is CATETGGYNEQFF. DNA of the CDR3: TGTGCCACCGAGACAGGGGGCTACAATGAGCAGTTCTTC.

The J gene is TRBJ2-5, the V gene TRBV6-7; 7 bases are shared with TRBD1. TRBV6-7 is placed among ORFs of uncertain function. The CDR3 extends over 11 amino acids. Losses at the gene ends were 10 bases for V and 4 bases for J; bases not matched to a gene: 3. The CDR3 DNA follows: TGTGCCATCAGGGGGAGAGAGACCCAGTACTTC. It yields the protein CAIRGRETQYF.

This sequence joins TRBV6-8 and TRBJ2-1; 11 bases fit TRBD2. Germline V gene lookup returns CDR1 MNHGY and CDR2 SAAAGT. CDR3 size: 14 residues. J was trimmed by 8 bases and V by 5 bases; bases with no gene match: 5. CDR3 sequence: CASSTLAGDYEQFF. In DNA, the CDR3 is TGTGCCAGCAGTACACTAGCGGGAGATTATGAGCAGTTCTTC.

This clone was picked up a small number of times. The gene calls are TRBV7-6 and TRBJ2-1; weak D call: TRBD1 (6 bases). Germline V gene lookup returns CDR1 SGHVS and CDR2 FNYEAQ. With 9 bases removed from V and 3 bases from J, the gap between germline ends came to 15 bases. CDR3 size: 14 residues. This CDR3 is CARRWTVLYNEQFF. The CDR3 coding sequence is TGTGCCAGAAGATGGACAGTCCTCTACAATGAGCAGTTCTTC. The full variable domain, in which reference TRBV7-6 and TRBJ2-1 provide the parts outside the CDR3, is GAGVSQSPRYKVTKRGQDVALRCDPISGHVSLYWYRQALGQGPEFLTYFNYEAQQDKSGLPNDRFSAERPEGSISTLTIQRTEQRDSAMYRCARRWTVLYNEQFFGPGTRLTVL.

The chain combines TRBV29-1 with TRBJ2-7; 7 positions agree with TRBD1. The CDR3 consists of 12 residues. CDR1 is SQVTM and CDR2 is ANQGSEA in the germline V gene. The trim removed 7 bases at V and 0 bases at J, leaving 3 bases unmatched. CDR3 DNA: TGCAGCGCCAGACAGGGCTCCTACGAGCAGTACTTC. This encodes CSARQGSYEQYF.

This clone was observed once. For the CDR3, the DNA is TGTGCCAGTAGCATACTAATGAACACTGAAGCTTTCTTT. Its translation: CASSILMNTEAFF. This rearrangement joins TRBV19 to TRBJ1-1; D ambiguous. The CDR3 runs 13 residues. V lost 6 bases and J 0 bases, leaving 8 bases between the germline ends. Germline V gives CDR1 LNHDA, CDR2 SQIVND (reference sequence).

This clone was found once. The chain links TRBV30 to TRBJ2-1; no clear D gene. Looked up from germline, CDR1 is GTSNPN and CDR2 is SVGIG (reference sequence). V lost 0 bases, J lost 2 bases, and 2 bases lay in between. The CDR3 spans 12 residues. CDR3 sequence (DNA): TGTGCCTGGAGTGTACCCTACAATGAGCAGTTCTTC. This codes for CAWSVPYNEQFF. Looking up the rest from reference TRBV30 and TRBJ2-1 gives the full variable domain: SQTIHQWPATLVQPVGSPLSLECTVEGTSNPNLYWYRQAAGRGLQLLFYSVGIGQISSEVPQNLSASRPQDRQFILSSKKLLLSDSGFYLCAWSVPYNEQFFGPGTRLTVL.

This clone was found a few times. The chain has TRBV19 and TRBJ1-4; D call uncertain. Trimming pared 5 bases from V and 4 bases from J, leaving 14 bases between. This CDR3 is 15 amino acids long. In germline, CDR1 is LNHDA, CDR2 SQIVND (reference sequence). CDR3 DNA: TGTGCCAGTAGTTTAGGACGGAGTTATAATGAAAAACTGTTTTTT. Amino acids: CASSLGRSYNEKLFF.

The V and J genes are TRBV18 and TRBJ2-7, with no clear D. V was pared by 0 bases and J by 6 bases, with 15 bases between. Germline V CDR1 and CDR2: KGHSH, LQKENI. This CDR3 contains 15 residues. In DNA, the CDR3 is TGTGCCAGCTCACCACCTGGGAACCACCGAACCGAGCAGTACTTC. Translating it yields CASSPPGNHRTEQYF.

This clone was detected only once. CDR3 DNA: TGTGCCAGCAGCACGAACCGGGGGCCGATGCCCCAGCATTTT. It yields the protein CASSTNRGPMPQHF. The V call is TRBV7-6, the J call TRBJ1-5; the D gene is possibly TRBD1 (6 bases). Trimming left V 5 bases short and J 9 bases short, with 17 bases between. Germline CDR1 reads SGHVS; CDR2 reads FNYEAQ. This CDR3 comprises 14 residues.

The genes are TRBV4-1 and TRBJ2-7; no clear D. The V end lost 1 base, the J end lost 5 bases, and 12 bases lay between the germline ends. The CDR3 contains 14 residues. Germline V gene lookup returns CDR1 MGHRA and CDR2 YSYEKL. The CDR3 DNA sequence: TGCGCCAGCAGCCAAGTAGAGAGATCCGACGAGCAGTACTTC. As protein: CASSQVERSDEQYF.

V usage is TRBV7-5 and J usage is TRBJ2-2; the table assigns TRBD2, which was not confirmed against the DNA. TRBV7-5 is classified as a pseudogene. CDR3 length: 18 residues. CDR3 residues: CASSRWEAGGLNTGELFF. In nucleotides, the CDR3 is TGTGCCAGCAGCCGGTGGGAAGCGGGAGGCCTGAACACCGGGGAGCTGTTTTTT.

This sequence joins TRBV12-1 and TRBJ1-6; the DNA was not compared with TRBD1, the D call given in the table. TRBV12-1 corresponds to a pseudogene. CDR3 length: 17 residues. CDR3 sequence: CASSFARTGSYNSPLHF. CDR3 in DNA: TGTGCCAGCAGCTTTGCGAGGACAGGTTCTTATAATTCACCCCTCCACTTT.

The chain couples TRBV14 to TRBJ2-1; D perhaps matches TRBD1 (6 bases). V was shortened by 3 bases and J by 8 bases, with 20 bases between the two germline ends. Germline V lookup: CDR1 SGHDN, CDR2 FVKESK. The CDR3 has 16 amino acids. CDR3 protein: CASSQGQGKSVYEQFF. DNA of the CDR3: TGTGCCAGCAGCCAGGGTCAGGGGAAGTCTGTGTATGAGCAGTTCTTC.

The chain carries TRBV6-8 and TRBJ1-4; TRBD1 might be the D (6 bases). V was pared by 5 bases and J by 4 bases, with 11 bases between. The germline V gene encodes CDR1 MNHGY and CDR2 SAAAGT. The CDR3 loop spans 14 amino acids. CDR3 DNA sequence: TGTGCCAGCAGTGGGGGGGGCCATAATGAAAAACTGTTTTTT. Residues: CASSGGGHNEKLFF.

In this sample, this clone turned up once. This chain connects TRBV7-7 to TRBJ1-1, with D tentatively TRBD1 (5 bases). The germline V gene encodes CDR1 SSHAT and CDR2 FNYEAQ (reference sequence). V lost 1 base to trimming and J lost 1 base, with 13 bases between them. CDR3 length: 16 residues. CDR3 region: CASSLGPGRRNTEAFF. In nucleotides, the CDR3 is TGTGCCAGCAGCTTAGGCCCGGGACGGAGGAACACTGAAGCTTTCTTT. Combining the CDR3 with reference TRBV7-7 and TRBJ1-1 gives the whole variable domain GAGVSQSPRYKVTKRGQDVTLRCDPISSHATLYWYQQALGQGPEFLTYFNYEAQPDKSGLPSDRFSAERPEGSISTLTIQRTEQRDSAMYRCASSLGPGRRNTEAFFGQGTRLTVV.